This TCR beta chain originates from a study of B cell selection in AIRE deficiency. Regulatory T cells were sorted as CD4+CD25hiCD127low/negative cells. Study-level points and caveats: With only TCRbeta sequenced, about 40% of shared healthy Treg sequences overlapped Tconv. Healthy donors alone shared about a third of some 3,300 Treg sequences; patients alone roughly 10%. Shared Treg sequences were biased toward short CDR3s with few non-templated nucleotide insertions.

With respect to this clone: The antigen is undetermined.

The germline V gene has CDR1 SGHTS and CDR2 YDEGEE. V was trimmed by 4 bases and J by 0 bases, leaving 8 bases between them. This CDR3 comprises 14 residues. Clones were sequenced by immunoSEQ multiplex PCR, and TCRdb holds only the in-frame ones, with some missing. The data show 20,000 to 25,000 clones, approximately 94% seen once. The sequence was collected from a human donor with AIRE deficiency. Sequencing used Tregs sorted from PBMCs. The chain couples TRBV5-8 to TRBJ1-5, with D uncertain. Written as DNA, the CDR3 is TGTGCCAGCAGCGGGGTTCGTAGCAATCAGCCCCAGCATTTT. Amino acids: CASSGVRSNQPQHF.